The subject of this entry is one T cell receptor (beta chain). Its antigen is unknown. Trimming removed 0 bases from V and 1 base from J, with 18 bases in between. Germline values: CDR1 SEHNR, CDR2 FQNEAQ (reference sequence). This CDR3 is built from 18 residues. The sample belongs to a study of Tregs in tolerant kidney transplant recipients. Study-wide results and limits: Nucleotide sequences could not be compared across some patients' samples due to primer changes. Biological reproducibility was not directly addressed in this study. Donor-specific Treg expansion exceeded global Treg expansion in tolerant patients, suggesting antigen drive.

Recipients received nonmyeloablative bone marrow transplants from related graft donors, with transient mixed chimerism. Unstimulated Tregs (CD4+CD25+CD127-) and CD4+CD25- non-Tregs were sorted from PBMCs. Profiling relied on immunoSEQ multiplex PCR, and the TCRdb table lists in-frame clones only, not all of them. This sample has tens of thousands of clones, with about 91% found just once. The sequence derives from a human patient who received a combined kidney and bone marrow transplant. Among the T cells, some may be from the graft donor. V usage is TRBV7-9 and J usage is TRBJ1-2; TRBD1 might be the D (6 bases). The sequencing used CD4+ T cells from blood (PBMCs), collected 24 months after the transplant. DNA for the CDR3: TGTGCCAGCAGCTTAGCCCCCCCCGGGGGGCGTTTTAACTATGGCTACACCTTC. It encodes CASSLAPPGGRFNYGYTF.